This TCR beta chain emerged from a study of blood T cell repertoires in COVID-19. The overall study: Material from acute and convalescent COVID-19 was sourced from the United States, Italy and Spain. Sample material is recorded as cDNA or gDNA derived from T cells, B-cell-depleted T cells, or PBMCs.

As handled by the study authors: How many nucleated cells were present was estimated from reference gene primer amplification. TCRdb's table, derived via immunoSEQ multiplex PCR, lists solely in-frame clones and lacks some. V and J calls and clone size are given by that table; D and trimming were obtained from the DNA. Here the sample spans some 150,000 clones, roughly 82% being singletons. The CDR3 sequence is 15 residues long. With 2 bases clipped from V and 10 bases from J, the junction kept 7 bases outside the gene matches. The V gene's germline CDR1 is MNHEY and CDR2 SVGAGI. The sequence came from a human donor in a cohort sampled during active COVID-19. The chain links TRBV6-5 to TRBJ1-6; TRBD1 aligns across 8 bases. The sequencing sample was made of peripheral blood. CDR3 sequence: CASSYLDRGGSPLHF. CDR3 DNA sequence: TGTGCCAGCAGTTACCTCGACAGGGGTGGGTCACCCCTCCACTTT.